This passage covers 22 T cell receptor beta chains from one sample sequenced in a study of T cell changes during pregnancy in multiple sclerosis (dated by TCRdb to the late 2010s). The method behind the library was the immunoSEQ multiplex PCR assay. The source is immuneACCESS, and TCRdb retained only in-frame sequences with V and J called. Part of the clones is not carried over; for the studies checked, unresolved V genes explain less than half of this, and the remainder is unexplained. A total of 60,000 to 90,000 clones appear in this sample, 92% of them only once. Jointly, the top ten make up approximately 1.6% of the sample. This material consisted of peripheral blood, taken in the first trimester of pregnancy. The receptors shown here come from a female donor in good health, enrolled as a control in a pregnancy study.

The J gene is TRBJ1-1, the V gene TRBV6-6; 7 bases map to TRBD1. Germline trimming cut 4 bases from V and 6 bases from J; bases unmatched to any gene: 2. Germline CDR1 is MNHNY and CDR2 is SVGAGI (reference sequence). This CDR3 has 12 residues. The CDR3 nucleotides read TGTGCCAGCAGTTGGGGGACAGCTGAAGCTTTCTTT. Encoded protein: CASSWGTAEAFF.

This sequence joins TRBV6-1 and TRBJ2-6, with TRBD1 matching over 8 bases. Germline V gene sequence: CDR1 MNHNS, CDR2 SASEGT. J lost 2 bases, V lost 7 bases, and 4 bases had no gene match. The CDR3 has 15 residues. The CDR3 DNA reads as TGTGCCAGCACCACAGGGGGTACTGGGGCCAACGTCCTGACTTTC. This encodes CASTTGGTGANVLTF.

The genes are TRBV5-1 and TRBJ1-5, with D possibly matching TRBD1 (6 bases). The CDR3 is 15 amino acids. Germline V gene data show CDR1 as SGHRS and CDR2 as YFSETQ. With 6 bases removed from V and 4 bases from J, the gap between germline ends came to 17 bases. CDR3 DNA sequence: TGCGCCAGCAAGCCGACAGGAGAACGAAATCAGCCCCAGCATTTT. As protein: CASKPTGERNQPQHF. The full variable domain, in which reference TRBV5-1 and TRBJ1-5 provide the parts outside the CDR3, is KAGVTQTPRYLIKTRGQQVTLSCSPISGHRSVSWYQQTPGQGLQFLFEYFSETQRNKGNFPGRFSGRQFSNSRSEMNVSTLELGDSALYLCASKPTGERNQPQHFGDGTRLSIL.

CDR3 protein: CAISARGGGAGGTEAFF. Here the CDR3 DNA reads TGTGCCATCAGTGCTCGTGGGGGAGGGGCAGGTGGTACTGAAGCTTTCTTT. The rearrangement links TRBV10-3 to TRBJ1-1, with D possibly being TRBD1 (5 bases). CDR1 and CDR2 (germline): ENHRY, SYGVKD. The CDR3 covers 17 residues. Trimming removed 4 bases at V and 5 bases at J, with 23 bases between.

This chain connects TRBV29-1 to TRBJ2-7, with D perhaps TRBD1 (6 bases). The CDR3 is 13 amino acids. CDR1 and CDR2 (germline): SQVTM, ANQGSEA. The V gene lost 3 bases and the J gene lost 3 bases, with 12 bases spanning the gap. This CDR3 is CSVDSGQNYEQYF. The CDR3 coding sequence is TGCAGCGTTGACTCGGGACAAAACTACGAGCAGTACTTC.

The chain carries TRBV28 and TRBJ2-7, with D possibly TRBD2 on 6 matching bases. V was trimmed by 3 bases and J by 0 bases, leaving 9 bases between them. CDR3 length equals 14 residues. Germline V gives CDR1 MDHEN, CDR2 SYDVKM. Here the CDR3 reads CASSLEGSSYEQYF. As DNA, the CDR3 is TGTGCCAGCAGTTTGGAGGGCAGCTCCTACGAGCAGTACTTC. Full variable domain (outside the CDR3, taken from reference TRBV28 and TRBJ2-7): DVKVTQSSRYLVKRTGEKVFLECVQDMDHENMFWYRQDPGLGLRLIYFSYDVKMKEKGDIPEGYSVSREKKERFSLILESASTNQTSMYLCASSLEGSSYEQYFGPGTRLTVT.

The chain recombines TRBV18 with TRBJ2-7; the D gene is possibly TRBD2 (7 bases). The germline gives CDR1 KGHSH, CDR2 LQKENI. With 3 bases removed from V and 6 bases from J, the gap between germline ends came to 21 bases. CDR3 length: 16 residues. The CDR3: CASSPGSGGSSSEQYF. CDR3 nucleotide sequence: TGTGCCAGCTCACCTGGTTCGGGGGGCAGTAGTAGCGAGCAGTACTTC.

The CDR3 is CASSFSGGGYTF. In DNA, the CDR3 is TGTGCCAGCAGCTTCTCAGGGGGGGGCTACACCTTC. This rearrangement joins TRBV13 to TRBJ1-2; 7 nucleotides match TRBD1. V lost 3 bases to trimming and J lost 8 bases; unmatched junction nucleotides: 3. This CDR3 is 12 amino acids long. The germline V gene encodes CDR1 PRHDT and CDR2 FYEKMQ (reference sequence).

A note on this clone: Other nucleotide sequences from this sample produce the same CDR3. The J gene is TRBJ2-7, the V gene TRBV7-2, with TRBD2 identical over 7 bases. The germline gives CDR1 SGHTA, CDR2 FQGNSA. Unmatched junction bases numbered 2, after V lost 0 bases and J lost 0 bases. The CDR3 has 15 amino acids. CDR3 residues: CASSLAGGSSYEQYF. The CDR3 DNA reads TGTGCCAGCAGCTTAGCGGGGGGGAGCTCCTACGAGCAGTACTTC.

This clone was detected only a few times. The chain carries TRBV10-1 and TRBJ2-6, with TRBD1 matching 9 bases. J gave up 4 bases and V 1 base, and 8 bases lay outside the gene matches. The CDR3 length is 18 residues. Germline values: CDR1 WNHNN, CDR2 SYGVQD (reference sequence). In DNA, the CDR3 is TGCGCCAGCAGTGAGTTGGGGACAGGGCTGTCCGGGGCCAACGTCCTGACTTTC. This sequence encodes CASSELGTGLSGANVLTF.

The chain joins TRBV29-1 to TRBJ2-1, with a possible D match to TRBD1 (6 bases). The CDR3 is 16 residues long. CDR1 SQVTM and CDR2 ANQGSEA come from the germline V gene. V lost 3 bases to trimming and J lost 0 bases, with 15 bases between them. CDR3 residues: CSVEGAHIGSYNEQFF. The CDR3 DNA is TGCAGCGTTGAGGGGGCCCACATAGGCTCCTACAATGAGCAGTTCTTC.

The chain carries TRBV19 and TRBJ1-2, with 8 nucleotides matching TRBD1. Germline V gene sequence: CDR1 LNHDA, CDR2 SQIVND (reference sequence). The CDR3 is 14 residues long. The junction had 10 bases not matched to a gene; V was cut back by 4 bases and J by 9 bases. The CDR3 region is CASSTLLDRDRYTF. DNA for the CDR3: TGTGCCAGTAGTACCCTTTTGGACAGGGACCGCTACACCTTC.

The V and J genes are TRBV7-9 and TRBJ2-1; TRBD1 matches at 10 bases. CDR3 length: 18 residues. Germline V gives CDR1 SEHNR, CDR2 FQNEAQ (reference sequence). With V trimmed by 2 bases and J by 8 bases, 15 bases remained unmatched. The CDR3 loop is CASSLSPIRDRGGHEQFF. The CDR3 nucleotides read TGTGCCAGCAGCTTAAGCCCAATCCGGGACAGGGGTGGCCATGAGCAGTTCTTC.

This chain uses TRBV7-9 with TRBJ2-5; D is unresolved. The CDR3 is 13 residues long. V shed 3 bases and J shed 1 base, with 6 bases lying between them. The germline V gene has CDR1 SEHNR and CDR2 FQNEAQ (reference sequence). This CDR3 is CASSLNSQETQYF. The CDR3 DNA sequence: TGTGCCAGCAGCTTGAACAGCCAAGAGACCCAGTACTTC.

The rearrangement uses TRBV2 and TRBJ1-2, with D possibly matching TRBD1 (5 bases). The ends were cut back, 3 bases at V and 4 bases at J, with 21 bases in the middle. Germline V gene data show CDR1 as SNHLY and CDR2 as FYNNEI. The CDR3 runs 17 residues. The CDR3 DNA is TGTGCCAGCAGTGACGGGGGTATCAGCAACCCTTTCTATGGCTACACCTTC. Protein: CASSDGGISNPFYGYTF. The variable domain in full, with the rest retrieved from reference TRBV2 and TRBJ1-2, is EPEVTQTPSHQVTQMGQEVILRCVPISNHLYFYWYRQILGQKVEFLVSFYNNEISEKSEIFDDQFSVERPDGSNFTLKIRSTKLEDSAMYFCASSDGGISNPFYGYTFGSGTRLTVV.

This clone appeared once. The chain carries TRBV28 and TRBJ1-1; TRBD1 aligns across 7 bases. CDR3 length: 14 residues. CDR1 and CDR2 from the germline V gene are MDHEN and SYDVKM. The V segment lost 2 bases and the J segment 2 bases; nucleotides outside the gene matches: 2. DNA for the CDR3: TGTGCCAGCAGTTTACAGGGGGAAAACACTGAAGCTTTCTTT. Its translation: CASSLQGENTEAFF.

This sequence joins TRBV1 and TRBJ2-4; TRBD2 is taken as the D call from the table, unchecked against the DNA. TRBV1 is annotated as a pseudogene. CDR3 size: 17 residues. CDR3 bases: TGCACCAGCAGCCCCACTCAGTTGCGGGGGGGCAAAAACATTCAGTACTTC. This gives the protein CTSSPTQLRGGKNIQYF.

This clone was seen at least ten times. This chain uses TRBV6-4 with TRBJ2-6; TRBD2 aligns across 7 bases. V lost 0 bases and J lost 1; bases outside the gene matches: 3. CDR1 MRHNA and CDR2 SNTAGT come from the germline V gene. CDR3 size: 17 residues. The CDR3 DNA is TGTGCCAGCAGTGACTCGACCGGGGGGTCTGGGGCCAACGTCCTGACTTTC. Translated: CASSDSTGGSGANVLTF.

J is TRBJ2-3 and V is TRBV7-9, with D possibly TRBD2 on 5 matching bases. Looked up from germline, CDR1 is SEHNR and CDR2 is FQNEAQ (reference sequence). The CDR3 length is 15 residues. With 6 bases removed from V and 0 bases from J, the gap between germline ends came to 13 bases. CDR3 coding DNA: TGTGCCAGCAGGCTGGCGGGTCCGAGCACAGATACGCAGTATTTT. Translated: CASRLAGPSTDTQYF.

V and J are TRBV6-5 and TRBJ2-1, with 9 bases identical to TRBD1. The CDR3 runs to 15 residues. Looked up from germline, CDR1 is MNHEY and CDR2 is SVGAGI. The junction had 11 bases not matched to a gene; V was cut back by 8 bases and J by 6 bases. The CDR3 region has the DNA TGTGCCAGCTCTATCCGGGACAGGGAATCCAATGAGCAGTTCTTC. Translating it yields CASSIRDRESNEQFF.

Written as DNA, the CDR3 is TGCGCCAGCAGCTTGGTAGGCAGTCTAGGAGAGACCCAGTACTTC. This codes for CASSLVGSLGETQYF. V is TRBV5-1 and J is TRBJ2-5; no clear D gene. V gave up 0 bases and J gave up 4 bases, with 13 bases separating them. Germline CDR1 is SGHRS and CDR2 is YFSETQ. The CDR3 runs to 15 residues.

V and J are TRBV4-2 and TRBJ2-1; weak D call: TRBD2 (5 bases). The germline V gene has CDR1 LGHNA and CDR2 YNFKEQ. The CDR3 covers 17 residues. Trimming pared 4 bases from V and 4 bases from J, leaving 20 bases between. The CDR3 DNA reads as TGTGCCAGCAGCCCGCGAGGGTTGACCCCCACATACAATGAGCAGTTCTTC. Its translation is CASSPRGLTPTYNEQFF.